This T cell receptor beta chain was identified in a study of blood T cell repertoires in COVID-19 (dated by TCRdb to 2019 to 2021). Background for the entire study: Samples covering the acute and convalescent phases of COVID-19 were provided by collaborators in the United States, Italy and Spain. The repertoires were released in a freely available public database intended as a resource for research on the immune response to SARS-CoV-2. Where available, HLA class I and class II types were obtained from metadata supplied by the sample provider rather than from assay-based typing. The prospective study material was composed of cDNA or gDNA derived from T cells, B-cell-depleted T cells, or PBMCs. Samples were obtained from the ongoing ImmuneRACE study (first 160 participants) and from 1,254 subjects provided by 6 global collaborators. The dataset comprised deeply sampled blood TCRbeta repertoires from subjects exposed to, actively infected with, or recovered from COVID-19. A de-identified subject ID, COVID-19 status, age in years and sex were almost always included in the sample metadata.

TCRbeta CDR3 regions were amplified from genomic DNA using the immunoSEQ Assay, a bias-controlled multiplex PCR. The original pipeline was this. Nucleated cell counts per sample were estimated from amplification of reference gene primers within the assay. To quantify the absolute abundance of each unique TCRbeta CDR3 rearrangement, sequence reads were collapsed and filtered. For each sample, productive Simpson clonality was calculated as the square root of Simpson's diversity index over productive rearrangements. TCRdb took this table from immuneACCESS and kept in-frame rearrangements with V and J called. Such tables lack part of the clones; where checked against another copy, unresolved V genes explain under half of the gap, and the rest is unexplained. D and trimming come from the DNA, and the V and J calls and clone size come from that table. This sample has about 190,000 clones in its table, and around four fifths of those were observed once. The ten largest clones represent roughly 20% of the sample.

The research as a whole found: How much clinical and demographic metadata was included differed by source and by participant, and the metadata was provided uncurated.

Concerning this clone: The antigen it recognizes is unknown. Base-call qualities are not available, and no considerably larger clone is one nucleotide away.

From its cysteine to its phenylalanine, the CDR3 spans 16 amino acids. CDR3 DNA only is kept here, 48 bases in frame from base 1. The germline V and J ends show losses of 7 bases and 8 bases respectively, and no gene match explains 18 bases of the junction. From a lookup of the germline V gene, CDR1 and CDR2 are SNHLY and FYNNEI. Each collaborating institution followed its own protocols to collect whole blood in K2EDTA tubes. For TCRbeta analysis, collaborators shipped samples as frozen whole blood, isolated PBMCs, or DNA extracted from either of those sample types. Recombination joined TRBV2 with TRBJ1-2; TRBD1 aligns with 8 central bases. Sequenced material: peripheral blood. The sequence was collected from a human donor in a cohort sampled during active COVID-19. The nucleotide sequence reads as follows: TGTGCCAGCAAGCCCGGCCAGGGGGCAGGGGAAAAGGGCTACACCTTC. Its product reads: CASKPGQGAGEKGYTF.